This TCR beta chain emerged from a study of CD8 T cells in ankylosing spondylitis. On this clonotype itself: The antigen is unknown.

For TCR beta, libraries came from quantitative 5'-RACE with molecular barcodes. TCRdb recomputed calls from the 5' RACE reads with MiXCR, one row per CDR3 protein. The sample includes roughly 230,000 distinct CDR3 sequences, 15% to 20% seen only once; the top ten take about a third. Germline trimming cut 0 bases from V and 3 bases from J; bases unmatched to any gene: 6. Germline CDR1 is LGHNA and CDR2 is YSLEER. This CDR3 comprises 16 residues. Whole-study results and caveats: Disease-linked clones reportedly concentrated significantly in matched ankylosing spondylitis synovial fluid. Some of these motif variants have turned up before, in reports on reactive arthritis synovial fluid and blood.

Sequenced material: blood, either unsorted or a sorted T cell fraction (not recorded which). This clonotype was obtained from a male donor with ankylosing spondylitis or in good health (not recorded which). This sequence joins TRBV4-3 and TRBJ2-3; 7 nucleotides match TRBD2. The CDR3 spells CASSQDGGGSTDTQYF. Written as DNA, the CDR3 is TGCGCCAGCAGCCAAGATGGGGGGGGGAGTACAGATACGCAGTATTTT.